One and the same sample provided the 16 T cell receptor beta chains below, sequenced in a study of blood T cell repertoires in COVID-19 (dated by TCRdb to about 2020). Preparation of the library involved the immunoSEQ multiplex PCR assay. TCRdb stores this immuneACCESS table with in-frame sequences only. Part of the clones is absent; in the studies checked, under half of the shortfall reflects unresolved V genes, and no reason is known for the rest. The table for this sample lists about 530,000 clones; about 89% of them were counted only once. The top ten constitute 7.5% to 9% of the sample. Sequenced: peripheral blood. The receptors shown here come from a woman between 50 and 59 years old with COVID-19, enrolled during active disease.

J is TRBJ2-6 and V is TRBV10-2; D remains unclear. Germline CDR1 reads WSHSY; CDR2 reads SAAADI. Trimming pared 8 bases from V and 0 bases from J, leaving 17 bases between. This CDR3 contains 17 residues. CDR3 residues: CASSRAPYGSGANVLTF. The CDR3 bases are TGCGCCAGCTCTCGAGCCCCCTATGGCTCTGGGGCCAACGTCCTGACTTTC.

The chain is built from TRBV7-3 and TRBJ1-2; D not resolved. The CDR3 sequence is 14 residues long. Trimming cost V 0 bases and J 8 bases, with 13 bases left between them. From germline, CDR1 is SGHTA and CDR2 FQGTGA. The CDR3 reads CASSLTGGKSGYTF. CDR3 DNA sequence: TGTGCCAGCAGCTTAACGGGAGGGAAAAGCGGCTACACCTTC.

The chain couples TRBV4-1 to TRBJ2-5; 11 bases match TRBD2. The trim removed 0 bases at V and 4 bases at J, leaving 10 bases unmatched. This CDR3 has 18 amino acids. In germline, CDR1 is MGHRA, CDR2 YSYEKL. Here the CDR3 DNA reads TGCGCCAGCAGCCAAGATCGTCTAGCGGGGGGCGGGCGAGAGACCCAGTACTTC. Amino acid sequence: CASSQDRLAGGGRETQYF.

The CDR3, as DNA: TGTGCCTGGATACAGATGAACACTGAAGCTTTCTTT. This gives the protein CAWIQMNTEAFF. The rearrangement joins TRBV30 to TRBJ1-1; D is uncertain. This CDR3 has 12 residues. Trimming stripped 4 bases from V and 0 bases from J, with 6 bases between. CDR1 GTSNPN and CDR2 SVGIG come from the germline V gene (reference sequence).

The CDR3 loop reads CAWSVPGRGYNEQFF. The CDR3 DNA reads TGTGCCTGGAGTGTACCAGGCAGGGGCTACAATGAGCAGTTCTTC. The V and J genes are TRBV30 and TRBJ2-1, with D tentatively TRBD1 (6 bases). CDR1 is GTSNPN and CDR2 is SVGIG in the germline V gene (reference sequence). V dropped 0 bases and J dropped 3 bases, with 12 bases sitting between them. The CDR3 is made up of 15 amino acids.

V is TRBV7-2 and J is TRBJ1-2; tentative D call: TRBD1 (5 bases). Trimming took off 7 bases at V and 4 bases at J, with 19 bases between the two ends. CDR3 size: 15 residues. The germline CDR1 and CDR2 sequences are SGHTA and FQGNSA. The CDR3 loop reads CASIIRGGTGYGYTF. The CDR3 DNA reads TGTGCCAGCATCATCCGTGGGGGGACCGGCTATGGCTACACCTTC.

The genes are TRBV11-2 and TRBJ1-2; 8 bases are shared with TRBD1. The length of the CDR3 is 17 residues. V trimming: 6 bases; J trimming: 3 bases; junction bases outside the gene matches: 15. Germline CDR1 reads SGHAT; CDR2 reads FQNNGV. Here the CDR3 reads CASRLRAGGLIDYGYTF. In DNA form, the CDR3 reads TGTGCCAGCAGACTAAGGGCAGGGGGCCTAATAGACTATGGCTACACCTTC.

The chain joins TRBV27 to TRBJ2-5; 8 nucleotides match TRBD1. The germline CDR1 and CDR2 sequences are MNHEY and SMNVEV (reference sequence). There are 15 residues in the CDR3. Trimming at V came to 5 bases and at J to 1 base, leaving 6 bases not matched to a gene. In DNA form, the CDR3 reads TGTGCCAGCAGTCCCAGACAGGGGATCCAAGAGACCCAGTACTTC. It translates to CASSPRQGIQETQYF.

Here the CDR3 reads CASSFKGNTIYF. For the CDR3, the DNA is TGTGCCAGCAGTTTCAAAGGAAACACCATATATTTT. The rearrangement uses TRBV28 and TRBJ1-3; the D is unclear. This CDR3 contains 12 residues. V lost 3 bases and J lost 4, with 4 bases in between. CDR1 and CDR2 from the germline V gene are MDHEN and SYDVKM.

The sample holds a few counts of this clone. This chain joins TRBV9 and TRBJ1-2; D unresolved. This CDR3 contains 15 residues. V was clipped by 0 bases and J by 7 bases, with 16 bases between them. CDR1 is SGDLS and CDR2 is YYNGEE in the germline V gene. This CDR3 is CASSVDLADSGGYTF. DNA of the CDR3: TGTGCCAGCAGCGTAGACCTAGCGGACTCGGGTGGCTACACCTTC. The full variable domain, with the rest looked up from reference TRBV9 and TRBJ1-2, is DSGVTQTPKHLITATGQRVTLRCSPRSGDLSVYWYQQSLDQGLQFLIQYYNGEERAKGNILERFSAQQFPDLHSELNLSSLELGDSALYFCASSVDLADSGGYTFGSGTRLTVV.

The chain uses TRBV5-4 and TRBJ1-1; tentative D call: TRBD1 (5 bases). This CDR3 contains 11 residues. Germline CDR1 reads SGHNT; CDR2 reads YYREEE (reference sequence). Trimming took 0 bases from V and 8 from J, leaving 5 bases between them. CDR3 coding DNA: TGTGCCAGCAGCTTGGACAGGGAAGCTTTCTTT. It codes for CASSLDREAFF.

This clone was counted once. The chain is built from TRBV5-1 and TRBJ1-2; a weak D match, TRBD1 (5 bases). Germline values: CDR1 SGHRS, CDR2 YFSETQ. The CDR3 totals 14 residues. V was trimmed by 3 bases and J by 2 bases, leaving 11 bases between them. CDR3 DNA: TGCGCCAGCAGCTGGGGGGACGGCAACTATGGCTACACCTTC. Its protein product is CASSWGDGNYGYTF.

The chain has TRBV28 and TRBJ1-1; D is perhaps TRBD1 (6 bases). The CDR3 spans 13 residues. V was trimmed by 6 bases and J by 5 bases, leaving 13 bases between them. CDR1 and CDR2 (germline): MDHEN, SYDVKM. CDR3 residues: CASRGGGWTEAFF. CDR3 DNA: TGTGCCAGCAGGGGAGGGGGGTGGACTGAAGCTTTCTTT.

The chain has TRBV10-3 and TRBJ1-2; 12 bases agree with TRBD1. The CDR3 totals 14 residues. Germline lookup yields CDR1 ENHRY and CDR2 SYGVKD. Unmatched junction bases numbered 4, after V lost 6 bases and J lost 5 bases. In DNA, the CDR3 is TGTGCCATCAGCGGGACAGGGGGCGGATATGGCTACACCTTC. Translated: CAISGTGGGYGYTF.

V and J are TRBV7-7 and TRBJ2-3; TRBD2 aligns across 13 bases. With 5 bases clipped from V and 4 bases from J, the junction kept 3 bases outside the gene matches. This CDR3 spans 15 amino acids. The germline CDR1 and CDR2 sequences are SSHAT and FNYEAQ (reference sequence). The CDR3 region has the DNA TGTGCCAGCAGCCCGGGACTAGCGGGGTCAGATACGCAGTATTTT. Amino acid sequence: CASSPGLAGSDTQYF.

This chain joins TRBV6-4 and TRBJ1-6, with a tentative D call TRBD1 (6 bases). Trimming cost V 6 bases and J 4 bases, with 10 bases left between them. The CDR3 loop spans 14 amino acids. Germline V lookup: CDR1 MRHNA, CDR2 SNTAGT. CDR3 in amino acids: CASRDSSYNSPLHF. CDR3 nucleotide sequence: TGTGCCAGCAGGGACAGCTCTTATAATTCACCCCTCCACTTT.